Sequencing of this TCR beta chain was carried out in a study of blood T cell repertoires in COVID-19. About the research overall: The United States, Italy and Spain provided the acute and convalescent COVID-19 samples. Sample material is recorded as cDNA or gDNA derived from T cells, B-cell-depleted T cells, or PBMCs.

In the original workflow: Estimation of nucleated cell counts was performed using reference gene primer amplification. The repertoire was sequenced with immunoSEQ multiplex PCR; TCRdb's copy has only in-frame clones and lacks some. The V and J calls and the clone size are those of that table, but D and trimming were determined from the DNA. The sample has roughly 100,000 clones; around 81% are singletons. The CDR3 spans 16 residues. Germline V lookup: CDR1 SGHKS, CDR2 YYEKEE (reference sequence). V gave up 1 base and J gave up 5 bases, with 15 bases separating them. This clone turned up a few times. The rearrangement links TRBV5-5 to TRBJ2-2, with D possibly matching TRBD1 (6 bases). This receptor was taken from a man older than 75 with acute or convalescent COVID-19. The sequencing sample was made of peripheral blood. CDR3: CASSLSLRQETGELFF. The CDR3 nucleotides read TGTGCCAGCAGCTTGTCGCTCCGACAGGAGACCGGGGAGCTGTTTTTT.